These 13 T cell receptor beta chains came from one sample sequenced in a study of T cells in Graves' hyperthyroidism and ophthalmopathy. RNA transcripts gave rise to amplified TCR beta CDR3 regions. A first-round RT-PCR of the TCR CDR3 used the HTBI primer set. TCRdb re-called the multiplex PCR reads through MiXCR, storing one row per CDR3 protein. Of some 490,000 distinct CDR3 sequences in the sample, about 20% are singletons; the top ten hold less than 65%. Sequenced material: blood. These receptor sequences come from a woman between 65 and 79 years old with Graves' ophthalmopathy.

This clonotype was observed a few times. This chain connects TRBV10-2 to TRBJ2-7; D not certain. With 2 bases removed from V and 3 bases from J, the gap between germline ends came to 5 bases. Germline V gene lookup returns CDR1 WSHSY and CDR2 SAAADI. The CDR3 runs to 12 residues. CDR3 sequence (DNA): TGCGCCAGCAGTGAGATGAGCTACGAGCAGTACTTC. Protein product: CASSEMSYEQYF.

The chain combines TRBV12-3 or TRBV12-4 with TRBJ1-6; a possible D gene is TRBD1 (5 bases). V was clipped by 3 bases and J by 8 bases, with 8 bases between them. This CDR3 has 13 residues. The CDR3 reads CASSFKGYSPLHF. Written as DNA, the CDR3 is TGTGCCAGCAGTTTCAAGGGGTATTCACCCCTCCACTTT.

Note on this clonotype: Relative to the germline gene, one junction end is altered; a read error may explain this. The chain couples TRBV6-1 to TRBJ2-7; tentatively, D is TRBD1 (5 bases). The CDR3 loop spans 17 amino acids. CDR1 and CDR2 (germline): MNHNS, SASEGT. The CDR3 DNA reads TGTGCCGGCAGTGAAGCCTTGGGCAGGGTGATCTCCTACGAGCAGTACTTC. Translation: CAGSEALGRVISYEQYF.

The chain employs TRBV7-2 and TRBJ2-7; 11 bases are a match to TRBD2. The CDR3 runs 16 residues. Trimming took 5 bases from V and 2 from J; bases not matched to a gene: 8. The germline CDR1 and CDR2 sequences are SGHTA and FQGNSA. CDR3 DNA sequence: TGTGCCAGCAGCCCAACCGGGACTAGCGGAGCCTACGAGCAGTACTTC. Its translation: CASSPTGTSGAYEQYF.

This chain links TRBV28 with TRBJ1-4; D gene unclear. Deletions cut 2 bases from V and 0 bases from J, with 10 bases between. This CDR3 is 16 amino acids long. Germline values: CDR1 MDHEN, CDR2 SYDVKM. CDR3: CASSLLRPTTNEKLFF. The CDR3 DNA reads TGTGCCAGCAGTTTACTTCGACCCACAACTAATGAAAAACTGTTTTTT.

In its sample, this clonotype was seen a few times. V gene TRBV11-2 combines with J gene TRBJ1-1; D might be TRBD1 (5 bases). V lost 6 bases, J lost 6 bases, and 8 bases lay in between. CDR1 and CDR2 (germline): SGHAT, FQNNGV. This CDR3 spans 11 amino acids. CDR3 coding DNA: TGTGCCAGCAGATTGACAGCTGAAGCTTTCTTT. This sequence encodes CASRLTAEAFF.

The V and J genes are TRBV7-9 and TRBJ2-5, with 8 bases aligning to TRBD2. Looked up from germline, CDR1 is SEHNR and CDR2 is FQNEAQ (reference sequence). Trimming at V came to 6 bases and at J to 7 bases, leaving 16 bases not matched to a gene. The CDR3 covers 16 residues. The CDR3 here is CASSGLANANLGTQYF. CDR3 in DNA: TGTGCCAGCAGTGGACTAGCCAATGCGAACCTGGGGACCCAGTACTTC.

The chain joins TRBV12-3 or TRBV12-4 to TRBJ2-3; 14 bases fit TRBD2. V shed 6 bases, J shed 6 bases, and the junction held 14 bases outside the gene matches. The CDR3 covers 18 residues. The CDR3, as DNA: TGTGCCAGCAGCTCATCACCGGGACTAGCGGGAGCGGTCGATACGCAGTATTTT. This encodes CASSSSPGLAGAVDTQYF.

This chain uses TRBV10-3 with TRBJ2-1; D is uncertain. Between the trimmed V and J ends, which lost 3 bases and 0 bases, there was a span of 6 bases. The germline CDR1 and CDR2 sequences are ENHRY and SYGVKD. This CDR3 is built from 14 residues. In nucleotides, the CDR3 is TGTGCCATCAGTGAACGGAGCTCCTACAATGAGCAGTTCTTC. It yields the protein CAISERSSYNEQFF.

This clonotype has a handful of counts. DNA of the CDR3: TGTGCCAGTAGTATTTCGCGGGGGGGCGCGAGTCAGAACACTGAAGCTTTCTTT. Its translation: CASSISRGGASQNTEAFF. This chain joins TRBV19 and TRBJ1-1; maybe TRBD1 (6 bases). Looked up from germline, CDR1 is LNHDA and CDR2 is SQIVND (reference sequence). V lost 3 bases and J lost 1, with 21 bases in between. The CDR3 spans 18 residues.

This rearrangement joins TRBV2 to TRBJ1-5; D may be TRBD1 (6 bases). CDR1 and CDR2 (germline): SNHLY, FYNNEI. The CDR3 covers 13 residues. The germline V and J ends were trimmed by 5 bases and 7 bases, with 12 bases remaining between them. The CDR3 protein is CASSNQGWQPQHF. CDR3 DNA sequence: TGTGCCAGCAGTAATCAGGGGTGGCAGCCCCAGCATTTT. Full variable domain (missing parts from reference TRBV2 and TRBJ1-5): EPEVTQTPSHQVTQMGQEVILRCVPISNHLYFYWYRQILGQKVEFLVSFYNNEISEKSEIFDDQFSVERPDGSNFTLKIRSTKLEDSAMYFCASSNQGWQPQHFGDGTRLSIL.

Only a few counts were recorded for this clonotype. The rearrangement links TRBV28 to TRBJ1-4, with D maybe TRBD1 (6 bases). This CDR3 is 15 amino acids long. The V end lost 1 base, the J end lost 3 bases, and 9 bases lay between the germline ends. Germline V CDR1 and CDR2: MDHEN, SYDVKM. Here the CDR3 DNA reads TGTGCCAGCAGTTTATTAGCAGGGGCTAATGAAAAACTGTTTTTT. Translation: CASSLLAGANEKLFF.

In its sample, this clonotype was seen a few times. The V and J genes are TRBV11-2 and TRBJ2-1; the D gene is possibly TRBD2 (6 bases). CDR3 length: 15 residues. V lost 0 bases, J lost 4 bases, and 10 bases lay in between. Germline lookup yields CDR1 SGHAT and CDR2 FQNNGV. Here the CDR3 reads CASSLEVGSYNEQFF. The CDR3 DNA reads TGTGCCAGCAGCTTAGAAGTCGGGAGTTACAATGAGCAGTTCTTC.